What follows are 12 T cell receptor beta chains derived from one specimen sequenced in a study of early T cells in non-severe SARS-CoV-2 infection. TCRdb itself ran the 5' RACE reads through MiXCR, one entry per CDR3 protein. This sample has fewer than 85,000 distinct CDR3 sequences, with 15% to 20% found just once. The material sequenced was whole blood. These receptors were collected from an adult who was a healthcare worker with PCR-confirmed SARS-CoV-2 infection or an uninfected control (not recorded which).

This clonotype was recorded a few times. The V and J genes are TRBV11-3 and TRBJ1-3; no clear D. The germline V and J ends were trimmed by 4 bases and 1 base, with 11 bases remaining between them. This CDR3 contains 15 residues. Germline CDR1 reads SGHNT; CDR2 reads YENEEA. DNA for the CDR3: TGTGCCAGCAGCTCGAACGGGATGTCTGGAAACACCATATATTTT. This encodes CASSSNGMSGNTIYF.

The CDR3 region is CASSEVTGAIGEKLFF. The CDR3 DNA reads TGTGCCAGCAGTGAAGTGACAGGGGCAATTGGGGAGAAACTGTTTTTT. This chain links TRBV2 with TRBJ1-4; TRBD1 matches at 8 bases. Looked up from germline, CDR1 is SNHLY and CDR2 is FYNNEI. The CDR3 has 16 residues. Trimming at V came to 1 base and at J to 11 bases, leaving 12 bases not matched to a gene. Filled out from reference TRBV2 and TRBJ1-4, the complete variable domain reads EPEVTQTPSHQVTQMGQEVILRCVPISNHLYFYWYRQILGQKVEFLVSFYNNEISEKSEIFDDQFSVERPDGSNFTLKIRSTKLEDSAMYFCASSEVTGAIGEKLFFGSGTQLSVL.

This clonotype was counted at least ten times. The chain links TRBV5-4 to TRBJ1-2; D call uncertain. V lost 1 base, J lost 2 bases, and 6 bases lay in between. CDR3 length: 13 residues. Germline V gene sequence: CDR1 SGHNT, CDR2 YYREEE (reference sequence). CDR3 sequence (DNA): TGTGCCAGCAGCTTGACAGCCAACTATGGCTACACCTTC. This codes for CASSLTANYGYTF.

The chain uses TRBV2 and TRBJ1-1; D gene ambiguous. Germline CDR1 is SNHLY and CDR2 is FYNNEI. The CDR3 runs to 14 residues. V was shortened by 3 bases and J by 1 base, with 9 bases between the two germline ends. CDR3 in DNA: TGTGCCAGCAGTGAGGTTCAGCAGAACACTGAAGCTTTCTTT. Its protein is CASSEVQQNTEAFF. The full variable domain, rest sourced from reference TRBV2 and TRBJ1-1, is EPEVTQTPSHQVTQMGQEVILRCVPISNHLYFYWYRQILGQKVEFLVSFYNNEISEKSEIFDDQFSVERPDGSNFTLKIRSTKLEDSAMYFCASSEVQQNTEAFFGQGTRLTVV.

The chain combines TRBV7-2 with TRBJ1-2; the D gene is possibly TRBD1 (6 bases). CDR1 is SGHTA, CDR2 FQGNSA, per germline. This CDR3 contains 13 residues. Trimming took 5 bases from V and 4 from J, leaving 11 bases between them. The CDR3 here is CASSPGQSYGYTF. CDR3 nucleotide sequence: TGTGCCAGCAGCCCCGGACAGAGCTATGGCTACACCTTC.

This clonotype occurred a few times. CDR3 sequence (DNA): TGTGCCAGCAGCCCGACAGGGCCCAACTCCTACAATGAGCAGTTCTTC. Protein product: CASSPTGPNSYNEQFF. The chain employs TRBV5-8 and TRBJ2-1; 7 bases align to TRBD1. V shed 4 bases and J 0 bases; nucleotides not matched to a gene: 7. CDR3 size: 16 residues. Germline loops: CDR1 SGHTS, CDR2 YDEGEE. Based on the CDR3 plus reference TRBV5-8 and TRBJ2-1, the full variable domain is EAGVTQSPTHLIKTRGQQATLRCSPISGHTSVYWYQQALGLGLQFLLWYDEGEERNRGNFPPRFSGRQFPNYSSELNVNALELEDSALYLCASSPTGPNSYNEQFFGPGTRLTVL.

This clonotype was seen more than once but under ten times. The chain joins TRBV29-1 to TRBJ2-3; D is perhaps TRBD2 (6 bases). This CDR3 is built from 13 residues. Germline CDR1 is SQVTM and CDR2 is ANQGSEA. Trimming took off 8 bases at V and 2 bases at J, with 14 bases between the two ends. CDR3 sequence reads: CSSTGLHTDTQYF. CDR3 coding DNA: TGCAGCTCGACGGGACTCCACACAGATACGCAGTATTTT.

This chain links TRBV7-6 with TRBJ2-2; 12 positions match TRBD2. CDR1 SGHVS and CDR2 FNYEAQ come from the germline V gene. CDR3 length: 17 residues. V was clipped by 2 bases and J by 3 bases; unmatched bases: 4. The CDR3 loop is CASSLIPSGRDTGELFF. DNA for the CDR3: TGTGCCAGCAGCTTAATTCCTAGCGGGAGGGACACCGGGGAGCTGTTTTTT. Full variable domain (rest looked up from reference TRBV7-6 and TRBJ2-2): GAGVSQSPRYKVTKRGQDVALRCDPISGHVSLYWYRQALGQGPEFLTYFNYEAQQDKSGLPNDRFSAERPEGSISTLTIQRTEQRDSAMYRCASSLIPSGRDTGELFFGEGSRLTVL.

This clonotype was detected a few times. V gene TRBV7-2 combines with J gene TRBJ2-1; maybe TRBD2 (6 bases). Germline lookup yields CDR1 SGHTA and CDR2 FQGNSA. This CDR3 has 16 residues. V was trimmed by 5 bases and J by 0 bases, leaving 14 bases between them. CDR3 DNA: TGTGCCAGCAGCCTGTCCGGGGGTGACTCCTACAATGAGCAGTTCTTC. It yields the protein CASSLSGGDSYNEQFF.

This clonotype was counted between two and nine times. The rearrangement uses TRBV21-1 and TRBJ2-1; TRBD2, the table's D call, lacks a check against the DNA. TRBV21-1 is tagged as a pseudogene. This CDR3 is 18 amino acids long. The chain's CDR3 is CASSKTGLAKGVRNEQFF. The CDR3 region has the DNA TGTGCCAGCAGCAAAACAGGACTAGCTAAAGGGGTACGGAATGAGCAGTTCTTC.

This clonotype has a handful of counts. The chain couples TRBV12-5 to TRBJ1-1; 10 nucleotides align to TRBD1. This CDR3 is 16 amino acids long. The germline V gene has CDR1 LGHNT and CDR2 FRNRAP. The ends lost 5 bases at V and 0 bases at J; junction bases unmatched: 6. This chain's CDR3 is CASGAPTGGLNTEAFF. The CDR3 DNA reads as TGTGCTAGTGGTGCTCCGACAGGGGGCTTGAACACTGAAGCTTTCTTT.

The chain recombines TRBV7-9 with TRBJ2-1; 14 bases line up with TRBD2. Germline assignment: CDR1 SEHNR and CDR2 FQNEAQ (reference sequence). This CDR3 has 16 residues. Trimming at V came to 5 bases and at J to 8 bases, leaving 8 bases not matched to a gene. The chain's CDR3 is CASSPDGTSGSYEQFF. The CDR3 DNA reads TGTGCCAGCAGCCCTGACGGGACTAGCGGGAGCTATGAGCAGTTCTTC.